These 9 T cell receptor beta chains were sequenced from one sample in a study of beta chain features in type 1 diabetes. Whole-study findings and limits: Type 1 diabetes patients had TCRB CDR3s that were shorter (moderately but significantly so) in all four CD4+ subsets.

These TCRs' antigens remain unknown. What was sequenced were expressed TCRB transcripts, since all of the isolated RNA had been reverse transcribed. Repertoires were generated with immunoSEQ multiplex PCR, while TCRdb's copy carries only in-frame clones and drops some. Of under 300,000 clones in the sample, approximately 16% were seen once. Material: naive CD4+ T cells from blood. The receptors were gathered from a man aged 30 to 39 with type 1 diabetes.

This chain connects TRBV4-3 to TRBJ1-2; 8 positions match TRBD1. Per germline, CDR1 LGHNA and CDR2 YSLEER. The CDR3 is 13 amino acids. V trimming: 3 bases; J trimming: 8 bases; junction bases outside the gene matches: 5. Here the CDR3 reads CASSQQTGDGYTF. Written as DNA, the CDR3 is TGCGCCAGCAGCCAGCAGACAGGGGACGGCTACACCTTC.

The CDR3 spells CASLYVPGNEQFF. In DNA form, the CDR3 reads TGTGCCAGCTTATATGTTCCTGGCAATGAGCAGTTCTTC. V and J are TRBV2 and TRBJ2-1, with no clear D. Trimming cost V 8 bases and J 6 bases, with 14 bases left between them. Germline CDR1 is SNHLY and CDR2 is FYNNEI. The length of the CDR3 is 13 residues.

This chain connects TRBV30 to TRBJ1-4; 8 bases line up with TRBD1. Germline V gene lookup returns CDR1 GTSNPN and CDR2 SVGIG (reference sequence). The V gene end was trimmed by 5 bases and the J gene end by 8 bases; junction bases not matched to a gene: 10. The CDR3 is made up of 14 amino acids. CDR3 in amino acids: CAWDRDRGKEKLFF. CDR3 bases: TGTGCCTGGGACAGAGACAGGGGAAAAGAAAAACTGTTTTTT.

The rearrangement links TRBV10-3 to TRBJ2-7; D may be TRBD1 or TRBD2 (5 bases each). This CDR3 region has 13 residues. Germline CDR1 and CDR2: ENHRY and SYGVKD. Trimming shortened V by 4 bases and J by 9 bases, and 16 bases separated the two germline ends. CDR3 protein: CAISGDGAGTQYF. CDR3 bases: TGTGCCATCAGTGGGGATGGGGCAGGGACGCAGTACTTC.

This clone was counted a few times. The chain links TRBV30 to TRBJ2-7; no clear D. CDR1 GTSNPN and CDR2 SVGIG come from the germline V gene (reference sequence). This CDR3 is 16 amino acids long. V was trimmed by 4 bases and J by 0 bases, leaving 19 bases between them. The CDR3 reads CAWNRNTGKSSYEQYF. Here the CDR3 DNA reads TGTGCCTGGAATCGTAATACGGGCAAGAGCTCCTACGAGCAGTACTTC. The full variable domain, with the rest looked up from reference TRBV30 and TRBJ2-7, is SQTIHQWPATLVQPVGSPLSLECTVEGTSNPNLYWYRQAAGRGLQLLFYSVGIGQISSEVPQNLSASRPQDRQFILSSKKLLLSDSGFYLCAWNRNTGKSSYEQYFGPGTRLTVT.

In its sample, this clone was seen a few times. The chain recombines TRBV10-3 with TRBJ2-3, with 8 nucleotides matching TRBD1. Germline-derived CDR1 and CDR2 are ENHRY and SYGVKD. The trim removed 10 bases at V and 3 bases at J, leaving 9 bases unmatched. The length of the CDR3 is 14 residues. DNA for the CDR3: TGTGCCAGCAGGCAGGGGGCTAAGACAGATACGCAGTATTTT. Its protein is CASRQGAKTDTQYF.

This clone has a handful of counts. The chain combines TRBV6-5 with TRBJ2-5; the D call may be TRBD1 or TRBD2 (6 bases each). This CDR3 comprises 13 residues. Germline CDR1 and CDR2: MNHEY and SVGAGI. Trimming cost V 5 bases and J 5 bases, with 12 bases left between them. The CDR3 is CASSPPGAETQYF. CDR3 nucleotides: TGTGCCAGCAGTCCCCCGGGGGCGGAGACCCAGTACTTC.

The chain uses TRBV2 and TRBJ2-4, with D uncertain. Germline V CDR1 and CDR2: SNHLY, FYNNEI. The CDR3 sequence is 15 residues long. The ends were cut back, 2 bases at V and 0 bases at J, with 8 bases in the middle. CDR3 amino acids: CASSERALAKNIQYF. CDR3 bases: TGTGCCAGCAGTGAACGGGCGTTAGCCAAAAACATTCAGTACTTC. The whole variable domain, filled in from reference TRBV2 and TRBJ2-4, reads EPEVTQTPSHQVTQMGQEVILRCVPISNHLYFYWYRQILGQKVEFLVSFYNNEISEKSEIFDDQFSVERPDGSNFTLKIRSTKLEDSAMYFCASSERALAKNIQYFGAGTRLSVL.

The rearrangement joins TRBV28 to TRBJ2-7; D not certain. The CDR3 spans 12 residues. V lost 3 bases and J lost 3, with 6 bases in between. Germline V gives CDR1 MDHEN, CDR2 SYDVKM. For the CDR3, the DNA is TGTGCCAGCAGTTTGACGGTCTACGAGCAGTACTTC. As protein: CASSLTVYEQYF.